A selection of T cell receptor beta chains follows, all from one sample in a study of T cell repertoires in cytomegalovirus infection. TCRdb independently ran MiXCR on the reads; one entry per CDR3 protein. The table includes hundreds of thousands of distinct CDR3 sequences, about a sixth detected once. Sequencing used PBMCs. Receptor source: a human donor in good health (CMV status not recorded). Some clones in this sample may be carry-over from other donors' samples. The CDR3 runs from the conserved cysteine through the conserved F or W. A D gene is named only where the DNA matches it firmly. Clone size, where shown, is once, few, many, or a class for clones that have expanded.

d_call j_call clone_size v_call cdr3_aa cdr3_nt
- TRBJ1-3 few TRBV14 CASSQDSYSGNTIYF TGTGCCAGCAGCCAAGACAGTTACTCTGGAAACACCATATATTTT
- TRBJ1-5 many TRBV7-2 CASSARFSNQPQHF TGTGCCAGCAGCGCCCGTTTTAGCAATCAGCCCCAGCATTTT
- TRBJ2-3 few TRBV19 CASSAEEGITDTQYF TGTGCCAGTAGTGCAGAGGAGGGAATAACAGATACGCAGTATTTT
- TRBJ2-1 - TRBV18 CASSPFTGSSYNEQFF TGTGCCAGCTCACCCTTTACGGGGAGCTCCTACAATGAGCAGTTCTTC
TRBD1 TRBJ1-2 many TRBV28 CAAGTGLGYTF TGTGCCGCCGGGACAGGGCTAGGCTACACCTTC
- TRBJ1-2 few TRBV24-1 CATSDGTFRGYTF TGTGCCACCAGTGATGGGACGTTCCGAGGCTACACCTTC
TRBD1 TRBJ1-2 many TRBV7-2 CASSPRDRQNYGYTF TGTGCCAGCAGCCCCCGGGACAGACAGAACTATGGCTACACCTTC
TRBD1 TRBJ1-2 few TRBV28 CASLTDRDGYTF TGTGCCAGCCTCACTGACAGGGATGGCTACACCTTC
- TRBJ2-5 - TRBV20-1 CSARAFETQETQYF TGCAGTGCTAGAGCCTTCGAGACTCAAGAGACCCAGTACTTC
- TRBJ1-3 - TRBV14 CASSQEGAGNTIYF TGTGCCAGCAGCCAAGAAGGTGCTGGAAACACCATATATTTT
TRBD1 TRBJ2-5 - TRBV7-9 CASSTEQGRKTQYF TGTGCCAGCAGCACAGAACAGGGGCGGAAGACCCAGTACTTC
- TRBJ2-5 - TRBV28 CASSFDAGGLVETQYF TGTGCCAGCAGTTTTGATGCCGGGGGATTAGTTGAGACCCAGTACTTC
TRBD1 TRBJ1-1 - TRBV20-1 CSAREPQGAGAFF TGCAGTGCTAGAGAGCCACAGGGGGCAGGAGCTTTCTTT
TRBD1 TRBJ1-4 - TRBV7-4 CASSLEGTGFSTNEKLFF TGTGCCAGCAGCTTAGAAGGGACAGGGTTCTCTACTAATGAAAAACTGTTTTTT
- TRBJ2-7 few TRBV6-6 CASSYAPGAMYEQYF TGTGCCAGCAGTTACGCCCCCGGAGCCATGTACGAGCAGTACTTC
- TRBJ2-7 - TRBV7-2 CASSLASYRGARHEQYF TGTGCCAGCAGCTTAGCCTCTTATCGGGGGGCCAGGCACGAGCAGTACTTC
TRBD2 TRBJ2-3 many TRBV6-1 CASSVTGTSGGDTDTQYF TGTGCCAGCAGTGTCACCGGGACTAGCGGGGGAGACACAGATACGCAGTATTTT
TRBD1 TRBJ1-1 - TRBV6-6 CASSYVQGAWTEAFF TGTGCCAGCAGTTACGTACAGGGGGCTTGGACTGAAGCTTTCTTT
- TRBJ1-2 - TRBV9 CASTVGSVNYGYTF TGTGCCAGCACCGTCGGTTCAGTGAACTATGGCTACACCTTC
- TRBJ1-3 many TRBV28 CATLGGPGNTIYF TGTGCCACCTTGGGGGGACCTGGAAACACCATATATTTT
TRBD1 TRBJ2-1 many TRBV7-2 CASSSNRGSYNEQFF TGTGCCAGCAGCTCGAACAGGGGCTCCTACAATGAGCAGTTCTTC
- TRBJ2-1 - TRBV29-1 CSGGNEQFF TGCAGCGGTGGAAATGAGCAGTTCTTC
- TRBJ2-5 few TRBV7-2 CASSWVGGQETQYF TGTGCCAGCAGCTGGGTGGGGGGCCAAGAGACCCAGTACTTC
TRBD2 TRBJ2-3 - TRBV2 CASSVLAAYDTQYF TGTGCCAGCAGTGTCCTAGCGGCCTACGATACGCAGTATTTT
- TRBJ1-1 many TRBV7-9 CASSSQIATWNTEAFF TGTGCCAGCAGCTCCCAAATAGCGACCTGGAACACTGAAGCTTTCTTT
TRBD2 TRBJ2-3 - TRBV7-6 CASIPGTRVSDTQYF TGTGCCAGCATTCCGGGGACTAGGGTCTCAGATACGCAGTATTTT
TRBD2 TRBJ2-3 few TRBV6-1 CASSELAGGITDTQYF TGTGCCAGCAGTGAATTGGCGGGAGGTATCACAGATACGCAGTATTTT
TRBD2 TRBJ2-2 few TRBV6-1 CASRGGLAVGTGELFF TGTGCCAGCAGGGGTGGACTAGCGGTGGGCACCGGGGAGCTGTTTTTT
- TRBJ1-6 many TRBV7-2 CASSLSNSPLHF TGTGCCAGCAGCTTATCCAATTCACCCCTCCACTTT
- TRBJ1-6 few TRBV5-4 CASSSRGGPHSPLHF TGTGCCAGCAGCTCCCGAGGAGGCCCCCATTCACCCCTCCACTTT
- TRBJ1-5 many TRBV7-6 CASSRVGTNQPQHF TGTGCCAGCAGCCGCGTGGGGACCAATCAACCCCAGCATTTT
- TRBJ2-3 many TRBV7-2 CASSLDRALSDTQYF TGTGCCAGCAGCTTAGATAGGGCCCTATCAGATACGCAGTATTTT
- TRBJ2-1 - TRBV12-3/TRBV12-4 CASRLGGEQFF TGTGCCAGCAGGTTAGGGGGGGAGCAGTTCTTC
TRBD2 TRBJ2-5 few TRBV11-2 CASSSLAGGSGETQYF TGTGCCAGCAGCTCACTAGCGGGGGGAAGTGGGGAGACCCAGTACTTC
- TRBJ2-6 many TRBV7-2 CASSLEGAGANVLTF TGTGCCAGCAGCTTAGAGGGGGCTGGGGCCAACGTCCTGACTTTC
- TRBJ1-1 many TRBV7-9 CASSMRGSGTEAFF TGTGCCAGCAGTATGAGGGGGAGTGGAACTGAAGCTTTCTTT
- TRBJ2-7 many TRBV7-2 CASSRTGTSGEQYF TGTGCCAGCAGCCGCACAGGGACCAGTGGGGAGCAGTACTTC
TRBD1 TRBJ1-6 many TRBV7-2 CASSLVWGQGNSPLHF TGTGCCAGCAGCTTAGTTTGGGGACAGGGTAATTCACCCCTCCACTTT
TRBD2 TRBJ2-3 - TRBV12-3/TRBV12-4 CASSLSGGGATDTQYF TGTGCCAGCAGTTTATCCGGCGGGGGGGCCACAGATACGCAGTATTTT
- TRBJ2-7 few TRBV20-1 CSARDHRTYYEQYF TGCAGTGCTAGAGATCACAGGACTTACTACGAGCAGTACTTC
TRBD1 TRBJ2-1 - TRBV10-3 CAIGQGAPNEQFF TGTGCCATTGGACAGGGGGCCCCCAATGAGCAGTTCTTC
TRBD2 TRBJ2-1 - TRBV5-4 CASSPIGTSGGNEQFF TGTGCCAGCAGCCCTATCGGGACTAGCGGGGGCAATGAGCAGTTCTTC
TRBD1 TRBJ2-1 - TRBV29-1 CSVEDWQGAYNEQFF TGCAGCGTTGAAGATTGGCAGGGGGCCTACAATGAGCAGTTCTTC
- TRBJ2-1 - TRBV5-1 CASSRSGPYNEQFF TGCGCCAGCAGCCGGAGTGGGCCCTACAATGAGCAGTTCTTC
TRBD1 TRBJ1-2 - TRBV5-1 CASSLQGQTYGYTF TGCGCCAGCAGCTTGCAGGGACAGACCTATGGCTACACCTTC
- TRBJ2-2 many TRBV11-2 CASSLGTGTNTGELFF TGTGCCAGCAGCTTGGGAACAGGGACCAACACCGGGGAGCTGTTTTTT